One and the same sample provided the 5 T cell receptor beta chains below, sequenced in a study of cytomegalovirus exposure and HLA in healthy donors. The PCR made use of 60 Vbeta and 13 Jbeta primers. Data came from immunoSEQ multiplex PCR; TCRdb stores just in-frame clones and leaves some out. The sample lists roughly 180,000 clones, about four fifths occurring once. The sample comprised PBMCs. The receptors derive from a man aged 30-40 years in good health and CMV-seronegative.

The DNA of the CDR3 is TGTGCCATCAACAAGGGGGACAGGGGGCTTTATGGCTACACCTTC. The encoded protein is CAINKGDRGLYGYTF. The chain uses TRBV10-3 and TRBJ1-2; TRBD1 aligns across 12 bases. Trimming removed 7 bases from V and 5 bases from J; junction bases left unmatched: 8. There are 15 residues in the CDR3. From germline, CDR1 is ENHRY and CDR2 SYGVKD.

In its sample, this clone was seen a few times. The chain employs TRBV30 and TRBJ1-2; the D gene is possibly TRBD1 (6 bases). The germline V gene has CDR1 GTSNPN and CDR2 SVGIG (reference sequence). The CDR3 is made up of 12 amino acids. Trimming cost V 3 bases and J 7 bases, with 12 bases left between them. The CDR3 DNA follows: TGTGCCTGGAGGCACAGGGATGGTGGCTACACCTTC. Protein: CAWRHRDGGYTF.

This chain connects TRBV18 to TRBJ2-7; D is unresolved. With 2 bases removed from V and 6 bases from J, the gap between germline ends came to 8 bases. There are 12 residues in the CDR3. Germline V CDR1 and CDR2: KGHSH, LQKENI. The CDR3 loop reads CASSPGDGEQYF. The CDR3 nucleotides are TGTGCCAGCTCACCAGGAGATGGCGAGCAGTACTTC.

The chain couples TRBV4-3 to TRBJ2-7; D is undetermined. The V gene's germline CDR1 is LGHNA and CDR2 YSLEER. This CDR3 region has 14 residues. With 0 bases removed from V and 0 bases from J, the gap between germline ends came to 6 bases. CDR3 nucleotides: TGCGCCAGCAGCCAAGACAGATTCTCCTACGAGCAGTACTTC. As protein: CASSQDRFSYEQYF.

This chain uses TRBV7-9 with TRBJ2-1; D may be TRBD1 (6 bases). This CDR3 spans 17 amino acids. The V end lost 5 bases, the J end lost 7 bases, and 24 bases lay between the germline ends. CDR1 and CDR2 (germline): SEHNR, FQNEAQ (reference sequence). Written as DNA, the CDR3 is TGTGCCAGCAGCACTGGTAGGGTCAGGGGCATAAGAAATGAGCAGTTCTTC. Encoded protein: CASSTGRVRGIRNEQFF.